In its sample, the clone carrying this TCR beta chain was seen a few times. The sample belongs to a study of regulatory T cells in long-lasting Graves disease. Germline V gives CDR1 MNHGY, CDR2 SVAAGI. Losses at the gene ends were 3 bases for V and 6 bases for J; bases not matched to a gene: 9. The CDR3 spans 17 residues. Researchers made TCR beta libraries by using iRepertoire HTBI primers and running Arm-PCR on CDR3 regions. TCRdb itself ran the multiplex PCR reads through MiXCR, one entry per CDR3 protein. The table shows 300,000 to 500,000 distinct CDR3 sequences, with under 25% occurring only once. Documented time point: persistent/refractory GD, antithyroid drugs over 5 years with positive TRAb. Following extraction of RNA from PBMCs, that RNA was used to make the TCR library.

The receptor was derived from a female donor with Graves disease. The chain recombines TRBV6-9 with TRBJ1-5, with 12 bases matching TRBD1. This material consisted of peripheral blood mononuclear cells (PBMCs), taken when the disease was refractory, from a patient treated with antithyroid drugs. CDR3 loop: CASSYRTGQGAGQPQHF. For the CDR3, the DNA is TGTGCCAGCAGTTACCGAACGGGACAGGGGGCCGGTCAGCCCCAGCATTTT.